The 29 T cell receptor beta chains reported below all come from one sample, sequenced in a study of T cell changes during pregnancy in multiple sclerosis. Libraries were prepared by immunoSEQ multiplex PCR; TCRdb keeps only in-frame clonotypes and omits some of them. The sample has tens of thousands of clones, around 85% seen once. The sequencing used CD8+ T cells from peripheral blood mononuclear cells, collected in the first trimester of pregnancy. These receptor sequences come from a female donor in good health, enrolled as a control in a pregnancy study.

This chain links TRBV6-1 with TRBJ2-5; 8 bases are a match to TRBD2. The germline V gene encodes CDR1 MNHNS and CDR2 SASEGT. CDR3 size: 15 residues. Losses at the gene ends were 3 bases for V and 11 bases for J; bases not matched to a gene: 14. The chain's CDR3 is CASSESTGGPGEQYF. The CDR3 DNA follows: TGTGCCAGCAGTGAGTCCACGGGAGGGCCGGGAGAGCAGTACTTC.

The chain joins TRBV6-4 to TRBJ2-1; 8 bases are a match to TRBD2. This CDR3 is 15 amino acids long. V lost 5 bases, J lost 5 bases, and 8 bases stayed unmatched. Germline V gene sequence: CDR1 MRHNA, CDR2 SNTAGT. The DNA for the CDR3 is TGTGCCAGCAGTCCGGGCAGTAGCGGGAACAATGAGCAGTTCTTC. Amino acids: CASSPGSSGNNEQFF.

The chain recombines TRBV7-9 with TRBJ2-7, with TRBD2 matching 9 bases. There are 17 residues in the CDR3. Germline V gives CDR1 SEHNR, CDR2 FQNEAQ (reference sequence). V lost 1 base, J lost 5 bases, and 12 bases stayed unmatched. CDR3 protein: CASSLEGWLAGYHEQYF. CDR3 DNA: TGTGCCAGCAGCTTAGAGGGCTGGCTAGCGGGGTATCACGAGCAGTACTTC.

V is TRBV27 and J is TRBJ2-7, with a tentative D call TRBD1 (6 bases). Germline lookup yields CDR1 MNHEY and CDR2 SMNVEV (reference sequence). This CDR3 contains 14 residues. V was pared by 3 bases and J by 4 bases, with 13 bases between. CDR3 loop: CASSFGQSNYEQYF. Written as DNA, the CDR3 is TGTGCCAGCAGTTTCGGACAGTCCAATTACGAGCAGTACTTC.

This chain connects TRBV9 to TRBJ2-2; tentative D call: TRBD2 (7 bases). This CDR3 is 17 amino acids long. Germline V gives CDR1 SGDLS, CDR2 YYNGEE. V shed 3 bases and J shed 4 bases, with 19 bases lying between them. As DNA, the CDR3 is TGTGCCAGCAGCGACATCGGAGGGGGGGTAAGCACCGGGGAGCTGTTTTTT. This gives the protein CASSDIGGGVSTGELFF.

This clone was seen only once. The chain recombines TRBV27 with TRBJ2-7, with D tentatively TRBD1 (5 bases). The germline V gene encodes CDR1 MNHEY and CDR2 SMNVEV (reference sequence). CDR3 size: 13 residues. V shed 6 bases and J shed 2 bases, with 11 bases lying between them. CDR3 loop: CASSRARAYEQYF. CDR3 coding DNA: TGTGCCAGCAGCCGGGCCAGGGCCTACGAGCAGTACTTC.

The table lists this clone with a count of one. The rearrangement uses TRBV28 and TRBJ1-2, with D tentatively TRBD1 (6 bases). The CDR3 totals 14 residues. Per the germline V gene, CDR1 is MDHEN and CDR2 is SYDVKM. The V and J ends lost 5 bases and 7 bases respectively, with 17 bases between them. Here the CDR3 reads CASSPGAYRVGYTF. The CDR3 nucleotides are TGTGCCAGCAGTCCCGGCGCTTACAGGGTTGGCTACACCTTC.

V gene TRBV27 combines with J gene TRBJ1-5; D might be TRBD1 (5 bases). This CDR3 has 14 residues. Germline values: CDR1 MNHEY, CDR2 SMNVEV (reference sequence). Trimming left V 9 bases short and J 0 bases short, with 12 bases between. As DNA, the CDR3 is TGTGCCAGTGGCAGGGCTTATAGCAATCAGCCCCAGCATTTT. Translation gives CASGRAYSNQPQHF.

J is TRBJ2-3 and V is TRBV25-1; 8 bases align to TRBD1. The CDR3 spans 14 residues. Trimming took 5 bases from V and 5 from J; bases not matched to a gene: 6. Germline values: CDR1 MGHDK, CDR2 SYGVNS. CDR3 nucleotides: TGTGCCAGCAGTCTGGACAGGGTTGTAGATACGCAGTATTTT. Its translation is CASSLDRVVDTQYF.

V and J are TRBV4-2 and TRBJ2-7; 14 bases match TRBD2. Trimming at V came to 1 base and at J to 4 bases, leaving 0 bases not matched to a gene. The CDR3 loop spans 15 amino acids. CDR1 is LGHNA and CDR2 is YNFKEQ in the germline V gene. CDR3 in amino acids: CASSQGLAGGYEQYF. The CDR3 nucleotides read TGTGCCAGCAGCCAAGGACTAGCGGGAGGGTACGAGCAGTACTTC.

V gene TRBV7-9 combines with J gene TRBJ2-1; 9 nucleotides align to TRBD2. Trimming at V came to 8 bases and at J to 4 bases, leaving 6 bases not matched to a gene. Germline V gene sequence: CDR1 SEHNR, CDR2 FQNEAQ (reference sequence). The CDR3 runs to 14 residues. The CDR3 region is CASGPSGEYNEQFF. CDR3 DNA sequence: TGTGCCAGCGGTCCTAGCGGGGAATACAATGAGCAGTTCTTC.

The chain joins TRBV27 to TRBJ1-2; weak D call: TRBD1 (6 bases). Germline CDR1 and CDR2: MNHEY and SMNVEV (reference sequence). V was shortened by 5 bases and J by 1 base, with 11 bases between the two germline ends. This CDR3 contains 14 residues. The CDR3 sequence: CASSDRSLNYGYTF. CDR3 nucleotide sequence: TGTGCCAGCAGTGACAGGAGTCTTAACTATGGCTACACCTTC.

This chain uses TRBV4-2 with TRBJ2-7; 9 bases line up with TRBD2. The CDR3 is 16 residues long. The J segment lost 2 bases and the V segment lost 0 bases, leaving 5 bases of the junction unmatched. In germline, CDR1 is LGHNA, CDR2 YNFKEQ. This CDR3 reads CASSQDPAGGAYEQYF. The CDR3 DNA is TGTGCCAGCAGCCAAGATCCGGCGGGAGGGGCCTACGAGCAGTACTTC.

V gene TRBV4-3 combines with J gene TRBJ1-1; TRBD1 is a possible D gene (6 bases). Trimming stripped 7 bases from V and 1 base from J, with 16 bases between. The CDR3 consists of 15 residues. In germline, CDR1 is LGHNA, CDR2 YSLEER. The CDR3 bases are TGCGCCAGCACCCCAGGACAGATACCGAACACTGAAGCTTTCTTT. This translates into CASTPGQIPNTEAFF.

The gene calls are TRBV9 and TRBJ1-4, with TRBD1 identical over 7 bases. The CDR3 loop spans 16 amino acids. V lost 1 base to trimming and J lost 3 bases; unmatched junction nucleotides: 6. CDR1 is SGDLS, CDR2 YYNGEE, per germline. The CDR3 loop is CASSVSEGAANEKLFF. CDR3 nucleotide sequence: TGTGCCAGCAGCGTATCCGAGGGGGCAGCTAATGAAAAACTGTTTTTT.

The rearrangement joins TRBV30 to TRBJ2-7; 7 bases are shared with TRBD2. In germline, CDR1 is GTSNPN, CDR2 SVGIG (reference sequence). Trimming at V came to 5 bases and at J to 6 bases, leaving 34 bases not matched to a gene. CDR3 length equals 21 residues. Here the CDR3 reads CAWGRGDYPPQSGPSITEQYF. As DNA, the CDR3 is TGTGCCTGGGGTCGGGGGGATTACCCCCCCCAATCAGGCCCCTCGATCACCGAGCAGTACTTC.

This clone was seen a single time. The J gene is TRBJ2-7, the V gene TRBV7-2; no clear D gene. CDR1 and CDR2 from the germline V gene are SGHTA and FQGNSA. Between the trimmed V and J ends, which lost 5 bases and 2 bases, there was a span of 22 bases. The CDR3 loop spans 17 amino acids. The CDR3 DNA reads TGTGCCAGCAGCCCAGAAGAATTCGATAGGCGGACCTACGAGCAGTACTTC. Its translation: CASSPEEFDRRTYEQYF.

This chain's CDR3 is CASSFIDRAYNEQFF. CDR3 sequence (DNA): TGTGCCAGCAGCTTCATCGACAGGGCCTACAATGAGCAGTTCTTC. The genes are TRBV7-8 and TRBJ2-1; 7 bases align to TRBD1. The CDR3 runs 15 residues. Germline V gene lookup returns CDR1 SGHVS and CDR2 FQNEAQ. With 3 bases clipped from V and 2 bases from J, the junction kept 4 bases outside the gene matches.

DNA for the CDR3: TGTGCCAGCAGCTTAACCGACAGAATACACTCCTACAATGAGCAGTTCTTC. Protein: CASSLTDRIHSYNEQFF. The chain links TRBV7-6 to TRBJ2-1, with D perhaps TRBD1 (5 bases). Germline V gene lookup returns CDR1 SGHVS and CDR2 FNYEAQ. The CDR3 sequence is 17 residues long. V was pared by 2 bases and J by 0 bases, with 14 bases between.

This chain joins TRBV10-2 and TRBJ2-1; perhaps TRBD2 as D (5 bases). The germline gives CDR1 WSHSY, CDR2 SAAADI. The CDR3 has 16 amino acids. The ends were cut back, 0 bases at V and 2 bases at J, with 11 bases in the middle. The CDR3: CASSESGGGAYNEQFF. CDR3 DNA: TGCGCCAGCAGTGAGTCGGGCGGAGGCGCCTACAATGAGCAGTTCTTC.

This clone was observed a single time. The V call is TRBV25-1, the J call TRBJ1-1; 7 nucleotides line up with TRBD1. The length of the CDR3 is 14 residues. Germline V CDR1 and CDR2: MGHDK, SYGVNS. After removal of 6 bases from V and 1 base from J, the junction contained 5 bases not matched to a gene. In nucleotides, the CDR3 is TGTGCCAGCAGGACCACAGGGGCGAACACTGAAGCTTTCTTT. This encodes CASRTTGANTEAFF.

The chain has TRBV11-2 and TRBJ1-2, with 8 bases fitting TRBD1. Unmatched junction bases numbered 7, after V lost 5 bases and J lost 8 bases. CDR1 SGHAT and CDR2 FQNNGV come from the germline V gene. The CDR3 has 13 residues. CDR3 sequence (DNA): TGTGCCAGCAGCCCAGGGACAGGAGGGGGCTACACCTTC. It specifies CASSPGTGGGYTF.

The chain combines TRBV6-1 with TRBJ2-2, with D hard to call. The CDR3 has 15 residues. Germline lookup yields CDR1 MNHNS and CDR2 SASEGT. V was shortened by 1 base and J by 3 bases, with 9 bases between the two germline ends. The CDR3 sequence is CASSEEVGDTGELFF. CDR3 nucleotides: TGTGCCAGCAGTGAAGAGGTAGGAGACACCGGGGAGCTGTTTTTT.

This clone has a single count. J is TRBJ1-1 and V is TRBV15, with 8 bases identical to TRBD1. The CDR3 runs to 16 residues. Germline V gene lookup returns CDR1 LNHNV and CDR2 YYDKDF (reference sequence). Losses at the gene ends were 4 bases for V and 1 base for J; bases not matched to a gene: 8. The DNA for the CDR3 is TGTGCCACCAGCAATCCGGGACAGGCCGAGAACACTGAAGCTTTCTTT. It translates to CATSNPGQAENTEAFF.

The sample holds one count of this clone. The chain uses TRBV14 and TRBJ1-4, with D perhaps matching TRBD1 (6 bases). The CDR3 extends over 16 amino acids. Trimming shortened V by 0 bases and J by 7 bases, and 15 bases separated the two germline ends. Per the germline V gene, CDR1 is SGHDN and CDR2 is FVKESK. In DNA form, the CDR3 reads TGTGCCAGCAGCCAAGAGTTCGGGGGGGCAGGTGAAAAACTGTTTTTT. It yields the protein CASSQEFGGAGEKLFF.

The CDR3 region has the DNA TGTGCCACCAGCAGAGATAACGGGGAGCTGTTTTTT. Protein: CATSRDNGELFF. The chain carries TRBV15 and TRBJ2-2; D unclear. The CDR3 runs 12 residues. Germline V gives CDR1 LNHNV, CDR2 YYDKDF (reference sequence). Trimming shortened V by 0 bases and J by 7 bases, and 3 bases separated the two germline ends.

The rearrangement links TRBV27 to TRBJ1-1; perhaps TRBD1 as D (6 bases). V lost 8 bases and J 10 bases, leaving 20 bases between the germline ends. This CDR3 has 13 residues. Germline V gene sequence: CDR1 MNHEY, CDR2 SMNVEV (reference sequence). In DNA, the CDR3 is TGTGCCAGCCAGGCCGGGGGGGGGCGCGGAGCTTTCTTT. Protein product: CASQAGGGRGAFF.

The CDR3 loop is CASSIVPGNNQETQYF. The DNA for the CDR3 is TGTGCCAGTAGTATAGTTCCGGGGAATAACCAAGAGACCCAGTACTTC. This rearrangement joins TRBV19 to TRBJ2-5, with D perhaps TRBD2 (5 bases). Germline CDR1 LNHDA, CDR2 SQIVND (reference sequence). V was trimmed by 1 base and J by 0 bases, leaving 12 bases between them. The CDR3 loop spans 16 amino acids.

This chain connects TRBV7-9 to TRBJ2-5, with 10 bases lining up with TRBD1. CDR1 is SEHNR and CDR2 is FQNEAQ in the germline V gene (reference sequence). V lost 2 bases, J lost 5 bases, and 8 bases stayed unmatched. CDR3 size: 16 residues. The chain's CDR3 is CASSLFGQGVGETQYF. CDR3 bases: TGTGCCAGCAGCTTATTCGGACAGGGGGTAGGGGAGACCCAGTACTTC.